The next 20 T cell receptor beta chains were all read from a single sample in a study of CXCR3-negative and CXCR3-positive naive CD8 T cells. Broader study findings: Against CXCR3-negative naive cells, CXCR3-positive naive cells showed more hydrophobic TRB CDR3s.

Which antigens these TCRs recognize remains unknown. 5' RACE that incorporated UMI labels was used to prepare the TRB cDNA libraries. TCRdb reanalyzed the 5' RACE reads and collapses them to one entry per CDR3 protein, without DNA. This sample's clone table lists about 150,000 distinct CDR3 sequences. The sequenced sample consisted of naive CXCR3+ CD8+ T cells from blood. The sample's subset: CD45RO-CCR7+CD27+CD95- naive CD8+ T cells expressing CXCR3 (TNR3+). These receptors were taken from a human donor in good health. Some clones in this sample may be carry-over from other donors' samples.

This sequence joins TRBV29-1 and TRBJ2-1; TCRdb lists TRBD1, though no DNA is available to test this call. The CDR3 covers 12 residues. Germline CDR1 SQVTM, CDR2 ANQGSEA. CDR3 region: CSVTTGYNEQFF.

The chain combines TRBV7-8 with TRBJ1-2. Per the germline V gene, CDR1 is SGHVS and CDR2 is FQNEAQ. CDR3 length: 14 residues. CDR3 sequence reads: CASSLNSYPYGYTF.

The chain employs TRBV4-1 and TRBJ2-3; TCRdb calls TRBD2, which cannot be checked without DNA. CDR1 is MGHRA and CDR2 is YSYEKL in the germline V gene. CDR3 length: 16 residues. The CDR3 region is CASSQDASGLTDTQYF.

The chain couples TRBV18 to TRBJ2-3; TCRdb proposes TRBD2, but this gene call is untestable without DNA. This CDR3 region has 16 residues. Germline CDR1 KGHSH, CDR2 LQKENI. CDR3 residues: CASSPPLSGGPDTQYF.

The chain combines TRBV13 with TRBJ2-1; TCRdb calls TRBD1, which cannot be checked without DNA. The V gene's germline CDR1 is PRHDT and CDR2 FYEKMQ (reference sequence). The CDR3 sequence is 13 residues long. CDR3 amino acids: CASIGGGADEQFF.

CDR3 loop: CATSRSRGTGHEETQYF. The rearrangement links TRBV15 to TRBJ2-5; TCRdb calls TRBD1, which cannot be checked without DNA. The CDR3 is 17 residues long. The germline V gene has CDR1 LNHNV and CDR2 YYDKDF (reference sequence). The full variable domain, its missing parts supplied by reference TRBV15 and TRBJ2-5, is DAMVIQNPRYQVTQFGKPVTLSCSQTLNHNVMYWYQQKSSQAPKLLFHYYDKDFNNEADTPDNFQSRRPNTSFCFLDIRSPGLGDTAMYLCATSRSRGTGHEETQYFGPGTRLLVL.

This sequence joins TRBV4-1 and TRBJ2-1; as DNA is missing, the TRBD1 call by TCRdb cannot be tested. CDR3 length: 18 amino acids. The V gene's germline CDR1 is MGHRA and CDR2 YSYEKL. The CDR3 is CASSPKPPGILSYNEQFF.

The chain joins TRBV29-1 to TRBJ2-7; lacking DNA, the TRBD1 call made by TCRdb goes unchecked. Looked up from germline, CDR1 is SQVTM and CDR2 is ANQGSEA. The CDR3 spans 13 residues. The CDR3 here is CSAEVDISYEQYF.

The V gene is TRBV7-9, the J gene TRBJ2-7; the TCRdb call, TRBD1, lacks DNA for checking. CDR1 is SEHNR, CDR2 FQNEAQ, per germline (reference sequence). The length of the CDR3 is 13 residues. CDR3 region: CASSLPLSSEQYF.

The chain employs TRBV11-2 and TRBJ2-2; as DNA is missing, the TRBD1 call by TCRdb cannot be tested. Germline CDR1 and CDR2: SGHAT and FQNNGV. This CDR3 comprises 12 residues. This chain's CDR3 is CNVGAVTGELFF.

The chain uses TRBV28 and TRBJ1-1; TCRdb designates TRBD1, a call that cannot be tested without DNA. The CDR3 covers 15 residues. Looked up from germline, CDR1 is MDHEN and CDR2 is SYDVKM. The CDR3 is CASIRLRGPNTEAFF.

The chain uses TRBV5-1 and TRBJ2-7; TCRdb returns TRBD1, unconfirmable since there is no DNA. The CDR3 has 14 residues. In germline, CDR1 is SGHRS, CDR2 YFSETQ. The CDR3 here is CASSLWDRDYEQYF.

CDR3 region: CASRQHTDTQYF. This chain joins TRBV19 and TRBJ2-3; TCRdb's D gene call, TRBD1, goes unchecked for lack of DNA. Germline V gene sequence: CDR1 LNHDA, CDR2 SQIVND (reference sequence). The CDR3 spans 12 residues.

This rearrangement joins TRBV29-1 to TRBJ2-7; TCRdb calls TRBD1, which cannot be checked without DNA. Germline V CDR1 and CDR2: SQVTM, ANQGSEA. This CDR3 contains 12 residues. The chain's CDR3 is CSVEEGAYEQYF.

The chain couples TRBV27 to TRBJ1-1; TCRdb's assignment of TRBD1 cannot be checked, as there is no DNA. The CDR3 has 14 amino acids. The germline CDR1 and CDR2 sequences are MNHEY and SMNVEV (reference sequence). The CDR3: CASMGAGVNTEAFF.

This sequence joins TRBV29-1 and TRBJ2-1; TCRdb gives TRBD1 as the D gene, but with no DNA this cannot be confirmed. The CDR3 extends over 11 amino acids. Per the germline V gene, CDR1 is SQVTM and CDR2 is ANQGSEA. CDR3 sequence: CSVGLGDEQFF.

The chain employs TRBV27 and TRBJ1-1. Germline loops: CDR1 MNHEY, CDR2 SMNVEV (reference sequence). CDR3 length: 14 amino acids. The CDR3 sequence: CASSSGLMNTEAFF.

The V and J genes are TRBV29-1 and TRBJ2-1; absent DNA, TCRdb's TRBD2 call cannot be checked. The CDR3 has 13 amino acids. Germline V gene data show CDR1 as SQVTM and CDR2 as ANQGSEA. The CDR3: CSVRLAGFHEQFF.

This chain uses TRBV4-3 with TRBJ2-4; as DNA is missing, the TRBD1 call by TCRdb cannot be tested. The CDR3 is made up of 15 amino acids. Germline assignment: CDR1 LGHNA and CDR2 YSLEER. The CDR3 sequence: CASSPTGDPKNIQYF.

The chain links TRBV2 to TRBJ2-2; TCRdb names TRBD2, which stays unverified in the absence of DNA. The germline V gene encodes CDR1 SNHLY and CDR2 FYNNEI. There are 15 residues in the CDR3. CDR3 amino acids: CASSASGGSTGELFF.